One sample yielded the 22 T cell receptor beta chains listed below, sequenced in a study of blood T cell repertoires in COVID-19 (dated by TCRdb to the early 2020s). Library preparation was by the immunoSEQ multiplex PCR assay. This is the immuneACCESS table as TCRdb keeps it, with only in-frame sequences that have V and J called. A part of the clones is gone; compared with another copy, unresolved V genes explain less than half, and the rest is unexplained. The sample yields about 270,000 clones; about 89% were counted once. Of the sample, 8.5% to 9% is held by the ten largest clones. Sequencing was done on a sample of peripheral blood. These receptors were collected from a man aged 35 to 55 with active or convalescent COVID-19.

The chain joins TRBV13 to TRBJ1-2; TRBD1 matches at 10 bases. V gave up 5 bases and J gave up 4 bases; unmatched junction bases: 7. CDR1 is PRHDT and CDR2 is FYEKMQ in the germline V gene (reference sequence). The CDR3 is 15 amino acids. The DNA for the CDR3 is TGTGCCAGCAGCCGCGGACAGGGGGAACTCTATGGCTACACCTTC. Translation gives CASSRGQGELYGYTF.

This clone was picked up one time. The V and J genes are TRBV30 and TRBJ2-3, with 13 bases that match TRBD2. This CDR3 comprises 18 residues. Per germline, CDR1 GTSNPN and CDR2 SVGIG (reference sequence). The V and J ends lost 4 bases and 1 base, in that order; junction bases with no gene match: 11. CDR3 DNA: TGTGCCTGGAATAAACCGGGACTAGCGGGATGGGGCACAGATACGCAGTATTTT. Protein sequence: CAWNKPGLAGWGTDTQYF.

This chain uses TRBV5-1 with TRBJ2-1; TRBD2 might be the D (5 bases). The ends were cut back, 0 bases at V and 7 bases at J, with 14 bases in the middle. Germline V gene data show CDR1 as SGHRS and CDR2 as YFSETQ. The CDR3 covers 15 residues. CDR3 DNA sequence: TGCGCCAGCAGCTTGGAAAGCGGTGCAAGGAATGAGCAGTTCTTC. Translating gives CASSLESGARNEQFF.

The chain has TRBV2 and TRBJ2-7; 8 bases align to TRBD2. Germline V lookup: CDR1 SNHLY, CDR2 FYNNEI. The length of the CDR3 is 13 residues. J lost 3 bases, V lost 4 bases, and 2 bases had no gene match. The CDR3 sequence is CASSAGGSYEQYF. The CDR3 DNA reads TGTGCCAGCAGTGCGGGGGGGAGCTACGAGCAGTACTTC.

The chain carries TRBV21-1 and TRBJ2-2; the table's D call, TRBD1, has no DNA check behind it. TRBV21-1 is an annotated pseudogene. The CDR3 loop spans 15 amino acids. The chain's CDR3 is CASSSGQGSTGELFF. The CDR3 coding sequence is TGTGCCAGCAGCTCGGGACAGGGATCCACCGGGGAGCTGTTTTTT.

This sequence joins TRBV5-1 and TRBJ2-1; 8 positions agree with TRBD2. Per germline, CDR1 SGHRS and CDR2 YFSETQ. This CDR3 region has 18 residues. The ends lost 4 bases at V and 6 bases at J; junction bases unmatched: 18. This chain's CDR3 is CASSAGPTAGAGVNEQFF. CDR3 in DNA: TGCGCCAGCAGCGCGGGACCAACAGCGGGAGCGGGGGTCAATGAGCAGTTCTTC. Variable domain in full (rest from reference TRBV5-1 and TRBJ2-1): KAGVTQTPRYLIKTRGQQVTLSCSPISGHRSVSWYQQTPGQGLQFLFEYFSETQRNKGNFPGRFSGRQFSNSRSEMNVSTLELGDSALYLCASSAGPTAGAGVNEQFFGPGTRLTVL.

V and J are TRBV29-1 and TRBJ2-7, with D maybe TRBD1 (5 bases). Trimming shortened V by 0 bases and J by 6 bases, and 15 bases separated the two germline ends. The CDR3 has 14 amino acids. Germline assignment: CDR1 SQVTM and CDR2 ANQGSEA. CDR3 sequence (DNA): TGCAGCGTTGAAGAAGCCTATGGGGCTCGCGAGCAGTACTTC. Amino acids: CSVEEAYGAREQYF.

CDR3: CASIAGVSTDTQYF. The CDR3 DNA follows: TGTGCCAGTATAGCGGGGGTGAGCACAGATACGCAGTATTTT. J is TRBJ2-3 and V is TRBV28, with 9 bases matching TRBD2. The junction had 4 bases not matched to a gene; V was cut back by 9 bases and J by 0 bases. CDR1 is MDHEN, CDR2 SYDVKM, per germline. The CDR3 consists of 14 residues.

The V call is TRBV5-1, the J call TRBJ2-7, with 7 bases lining up with TRBD2. The V and J ends lost 4 bases and 3 bases, in that order; junction bases with no gene match: 10. This CDR3 is 15 amino acids long. The germline V gene has CDR1 SGHRS and CDR2 YFSETQ. The CDR3 loop reads CASSPVPGTNYEQYF. DNA of the CDR3: TGCGCCAGCAGCCCGGTCCCCGGGACTAACTACGAGCAGTACTTC.

The chain joins TRBV11-2 to TRBJ1-6; 7 bases line up with TRBD1. The CDR3 spans 14 residues. Germline V gene data show CDR1 as SGHAT and CDR2 as FQNNGV. After removal of 6 bases from V and 9 bases from J, the junction contained 8 bases not matched to a gene. The CDR3 region is CASRRQGEFSPLHF. CDR3 in DNA: TGTGCCAGCAGGCGACAGGGCGAATTTTCACCCCTCCACTTT.

The chain couples TRBV3-1 (or the pseudogene TRBV3-2) to TRBJ2-3; D call uncertain. V lost 0 bases and J lost 2, with 18 bases in between. Germline CDR1 is LGHDT and CDR2 is YNNKEL (reference sequence). This CDR3 comprises 18 residues. The CDR3 spells CASSQDEGDLTYTDTQYF. In DNA, the CDR3 is TGTGCCAGCAGCCAAGATGAAGGAGACTTAACCTACACAGATACGCAGTATTTT.

The chain employs TRBV6-5 and TRBJ2-7; 7 bases match TRBD2. Germline CDR1 and CDR2: MNHEY and SVGAGI. The CDR3 loop spans 16 amino acids. The V gene end was trimmed by 0 bases and the J gene end by 0 bases; junction bases not matched to a gene: 5. CDR3 in amino acids: CASSYSKAGTSYEQYF. DNA of the CDR3: TGTGCCAGCAGTTACTCGAAAGCGGGGACCTCCTACGAGCAGTACTTC.

The rearrangement links TRBV30 to TRBJ2-7; tentative D call: TRBD1 (5 bases). The V end was cut by 2 bases, the J end by 6 bases, with 11 bases between. The CDR3 has 12 amino acids. From germline, CDR1 is GTSNPN and CDR2 SVGIG (reference sequence). CDR3 protein: CAWSWVQGEQYF. The CDR3 nucleotides read TGTGCCTGGAGTTGGGTTCAGGGCGAGCAGTACTTC.

The chain carries TRBV12-3 or TRBV12-4 and TRBJ1-1; D is unclear. The CDR3 sequence is 12 residues long. V lost 5 bases and J lost 10, with 14 bases in between. The chain's CDR3 is CASSPPIWAAFF. CDR3 bases: TGTGCCAGCAGTCCCCCGATTTGGGCAGCTTTCTTT.

This rearrangement joins TRBV5-1 to TRBJ1-1; 8 bases map to TRBD1. The CDR3 length is 17 residues. The germline V gene encodes CDR1 SGHRS and CDR2 YFSETQ. Trimming took 2 bases from V and 1 from J; bases not matched to a gene: 10. This CDR3 reads CASSLLYSGGTNTEAFF. DNA for the CDR3: TGCGCCAGCAGCTTATTGTATTCAGGGGGCACGAACACTGAAGCTTTCTTT.

V usage is TRBV5-5 and J usage is TRBJ2-5, with 9 nucleotides matching TRBD1. Germline CDR1 reads SGHKS; CDR2 reads YYEKEE (reference sequence). J gave up 5 bases and V 4 bases, and 12 bases lay outside the gene matches. This CDR3 contains 16 residues. CDR3 sequence reads: CASSEHITGGMETQYF. In DNA form, the CDR3 reads TGTGCCAGCAGCGAGCATATAACAGGGGGCATGGAGACCCAGTACTTC.

The genes are TRBV4-1 and TRBJ2-7; tentatively, D is TRBD1 (5 bases). V gave up 1 base and J gave up 4 bases, with 23 bases separating them. Germline V gene sequence: CDR1 MGHRA, CDR2 YSYEKL. The CDR3 sequence is 18 residues long. This CDR3 is CASSQAFVSGSFGYEQYF. The CDR3 DNA reads TGCGCCAGCAGCCAAGCCTTTGTCTCAGGGTCATTTGGTTACGAGCAGTACTTC.

The rearrangement joins TRBV5-1 to TRBJ1-2; no definite D call. The V gene lost 0 bases and the J gene lost 4 bases, with 7 bases spanning the gap. Germline V lookup: CDR1 SGHRS, CDR2 YFSETQ. This CDR3 spans 13 amino acids. CDR3 bases: TGCGCCAGCAGCTTGGACACCCGCTATGGCTACACCTTC. Translating gives CASSLDTRYGYTF.

The rearrangement uses TRBV19 and TRBJ1-2; D uncertain. The V end lost 8 bases, the J end lost 4 bases, and 14 bases lay between the germline ends. CDR1 and CDR2 from the germline V gene are LNHDA and SQIVND (reference sequence). The CDR3 loop spans 13 amino acids. In DNA form, the CDR3 reads TGTGCCAGTTCACTACATGCTTCCTATGGCTACACCTTC. It is translated as CASSLHASYGYTF.

The CDR3 DNA reads as TGTGCCAGCAGTGAAGCAGTCGGGGAGAGGGGCTACACCTTC. Amino acid sequence: CASSEAVGERGYTF. The rearrangement uses TRBV6-1 and TRBJ1-2, with D hard to call. The germline V gene encodes CDR1 MNHNS and CDR2 SASEGT. V lost 0 bases and J 8 bases, leaving 13 bases between the germline ends. The CDR3 is 14 residues long.

The V call is TRBV30, the J call TRBJ1-2, with D perhaps matching TRBD1 (5 bases). CDR1 is GTSNPN and CDR2 is SVGIG in the germline V gene (reference sequence). Trimming stripped 3 bases from V and 7 bases from J, with 18 bases between. This CDR3 has 14 amino acids. CDR3 residues: CAWSRGGGDVGYTF. CDR3 bases: TGTGCCTGGAGCCGGGGGGGAGGGGATGTTGGCTACACCTTC.

The J gene is TRBJ1-1, the V gene TRBV4-1, with D hard to call. Trimming cost V 1 base and J 6 bases, with 15 bases left between them. This CDR3 has 15 amino acids. CDR1 is MGHRA, CDR2 YSYEKL, per germline. The CDR3 nucleotides are TGCGCCAGCAGCCAAGTCCGGCAGCCAGGCGCTGAAGCTTTCTTT. Protein product: CASSQVRQPGAEAFF.